Listed here are 28 T cell receptor beta chains from one sample, sequenced in a study of cytomegalovirus exposure and HLA in healthy donors (dated by TCRdb to about 2017). Receptors were amplified or captured by the immunoSEQ multiplex PCR assay. For the multiplex PCR, a mixture combining 60 forward primers for TCR Vbeta segments and 13 reverse primers for TCR Jbeta segments was used. TCRdb retrieved this table from immuneACCESS and kept in-frame rearrangements only. Not all clones are present; in checked studies, unresolved V genes account for under half, and no reason is known for the remainder. The sample yields 55,000 to 70,000 clones; approximately 90% were counted once. The biggest ten clones account for 2% of the sample. Input material: PBMCs. Receptor source: a woman aged 25 to 45 in good health and CMV-seronegative.

This clone appeared a few times. The genes are TRBV5-1 and TRBJ1-1; D uncertain. V dropped 4 bases and J dropped 1 base, with 8 bases sitting between them. The length of the CDR3 is 13 residues. Germline V gene data show CDR1 as SGHRS and CDR2 as YFSETQ. The CDR3 coding sequence is TGCGCCAGCAGCCCCCAGGAGAACACTGAAGCTTTCTTT. Protein: CASSPQENTEAFF.

The CDR3 nucleotides read TGTGCCAGCAGTGACGCCTCAACTTACAATGAGCAGTTCTTC. Protein: CASSDASTYNEQFF. This rearrangement joins TRBV6-1 to TRBJ2-1; D remains unclear. The V end was cut by 3 bases, the J end by 4 bases, with 10 bases between. CDR1 is MNHNS and CDR2 is SASEGT in the germline V gene. This CDR3 is 14 amino acids long.

The table lists this clone with a count of one. This chain links TRBV27 with TRBJ2-7; D not resolved. This CDR3 has 13 residues. The V gene's germline CDR1 is MNHEY and CDR2 SMNVEV (reference sequence). Trimming took off 3 bases at V and 1 base at J, with 7 bases between the two ends. CDR3 amino acids: CASSLSVSYEQYF. For the CDR3, the DNA is TGTGCCAGCAGTTTGTCAGTTTCCTACGAGCAGTACTTC.

The gene calls are TRBV7-2 and TRBJ2-2; D is unresolved. Germline CDR1 and CDR2: SGHTA and FQGNSA. Trimming removed 2 bases from V and 5 bases from J, with 9 bases in between. This CDR3 is built from 14 residues. CDR3: CASSLSWRTGELFF. CDR3 DNA: TGTGCCAGCAGCTTAAGTTGGCGGACCGGGGAGCTGTTTTTT.

This sequence joins TRBV5-1 and TRBJ1-1; 9 bases align to TRBD1. The germline gives CDR1 SGHRS, CDR2 YFSETQ. This CDR3 has 15 amino acids. Trimming removed 4 bases from V and 1 base from J; junction bases left unmatched: 5. The CDR3: CASSPRGQGNTEAFF. The DNA for the CDR3 is TGCGCCAGCAGCCCTAGGGGACAGGGGAACACTGAAGCTTTCTTT. The variable domain in full, with the rest retrieved from reference TRBV5-1 and TRBJ1-1, is KAGVTQTPRYLIKTRGQQVTLSCSPISGHRSVSWYQQTPGQGLQFLFEYFSETQRNKGNFPGRFSGRQFSNSRSEMNVSTLELGDSALYLCASSPRGQGNTEAFFGQGTRLTVV.

The genes are TRBV7-9 and TRBJ2-7; D might be TRBD2 (6 bases). Per the germline V gene, CDR1 is SEHNR and CDR2 is FQNEAQ (reference sequence). The CDR3 is 16 residues long. V was trimmed by 5 bases and J by 0 bases, leaving 17 bases between them. The CDR3 protein is CASSPRVAEVSYEQYF. The CDR3 nucleotides are TGTGCCAGCAGCCCGCGGGTAGCGGAGGTCTCCTACGAGCAGTACTTC.

V and J are TRBV11-2 and TRBJ2-2, with TRBD2 matching 8 bases. The CDR3 is 19 amino acids. Trimming took 7 bases from V and 9 from J; bases not matched to a gene: 25. The V gene's germline CDR1 is SGHAT and CDR2 FQNNGV. CDR3 amino acids: CASINLVKASGPYWRELFF. The CDR3 DNA sequence: TGTGCCAGCATCAATCTTGTAAAAGCTAGCGGGCCTTACTGGAGGGAGCTGTTTTTT.

The V gene is TRBV28, the J gene TRBJ2-3; 10 bases agree with TRBD2. The junction had 5 bases not matched to a gene; V was cut back by 5 bases and J by 3 bases. The germline gives CDR1 MDHEN, CDR2 SYDVKM. The CDR3 extends over 15 amino acids. CDR3 protein: CASSPPSGRTDTQYF. Here the CDR3 DNA reads TGTGCCAGCAGTCCTCCTAGCGGGAGAACAGATACGCAGTATTTT.

The V and J genes are TRBV6-5 and TRBJ2-5; 7 bases fit TRBD1. CDR1 is MNHEY, CDR2 SVGAGI, per germline. V lost 6 bases, J lost 5 bases, and 9 bases stayed unmatched. This CDR3 comprises 14 residues. CDR3: CASSIRQGGETQYF. The CDR3, as DNA: TGTGCCAGCAGCATTAGACAGGGCGGGGAGACCCAGTACTTC.

The chain uses TRBV5-5 and TRBJ2-1; TRBD2 matches at 7 bases. This CDR3 has 16 residues. With V trimmed by 0 bases and J by 3 bases, 6 bases remained unmatched. From germline, CDR1 is SGHKS and CDR2 YYEKEE (reference sequence). CDR3 region: CASSLAGGRVYNEQFF. The CDR3 DNA sequence: TGTGCCAGCAGCTTGGCCGGGGGGAGGGTCTACAATGAGCAGTTCTTC.

The CDR3 bases are TGTGCCAGCAGAGCTGGGACAGACTTCTACGAGCAGTACTTC. Translating gives CASRAGTDFYEQYF. The chain couples TRBV27 to TRBJ2-7; TRBD1 matches 7 bases. The length of the CDR3 is 14 residues. Germline V gives CDR1 MNHEY, CDR2 SMNVEV (reference sequence). J was trimmed by 3 bases and V by 6 bases; bases with no gene match: 8.

The V gene is TRBV6-5, the J gene TRBJ2-5, with D possibly matching TRBD1 (5 bases). CDR1 is MNHEY, CDR2 SVGAGI, per germline. Trimming removed 7 bases at V and 4 bases at J, with 13 bases between. CDR3 length: 13 residues. CDR3 sequence: CASNPQGIETQYF. The CDR3 DNA sequence: TGTGCCAGCAACCCGCAGGGTATAGAGACCCAGTACTTC.

The chain combines TRBV9 with TRBJ2-2; 13 bases match TRBD2. The V gene end was trimmed by 0 bases and the J gene end by 4 bases; junction bases not matched to a gene: 3. CDR1 and CDR2 from the germline V gene are SGDLS and YYNGEE. The CDR3 runs to 17 residues. The CDR3 sequence: CASSVALAGGSTGELFF. Written as DNA, the CDR3 is TGTGCCAGCAGCGTAGCACTAGCGGGAGGGAGCACCGGGGAGCTGTTTTTT.

This clone was detected a few times. CDR3 loop: CASSEQTGFDEQFF. The DNA for the CDR3 is TGTGCCAGCAGTGAGCAGACAGGGTTTGATGAGCAGTTCTTC. The J gene is TRBJ2-1, the V gene TRBV6-1; TRBD1 agrees at 7 bases. The CDR3 has 14 amino acids. Germline V gives CDR1 MNHNS, CDR2 SASEGT. Trimming at V came to 3 bases and at J to 8 bases, leaving 7 bases not matched to a gene.

The V gene is TRBV5-4, the J gene TRBJ2-5; no reliable D call. The J call may be in error: the DNA end matches TRBJ2-7 better. This CDR3 is 13 amino acids long. Germline assignment: CDR1 SGHNT and CDR2 YYREEE (reference sequence). The CDR3 region is CASSLGILYEQYF. Written as DNA, the CDR3 is TGTGCCAGCAGCCTGGGTATTCTTTACGAGCAGTACTTC.

CDR3 DNA: TGTGCCAGCAGTTCCTCCTCGACTAGCCAGTTCTTC. It yields the protein CASSSSSTSQFF. The rearrangement uses TRBV6-6 and TRBJ2-1; 7 nucleotides agree with TRBD2. With V trimmed by 4 bases and J by 13 bases, 7 bases remained unmatched. Germline V gene sequence: CDR1 MNHNY, CDR2 SVGAGI (reference sequence). This CDR3 spans 12 amino acids.

This rearrangement joins TRBV19 to TRBJ2-3, with 9 bases identical to TRBD2. The CDR3 loop spans 15 amino acids. CDR1 and CDR2 from the germline V gene are LNHDA and SQIVND (reference sequence). Unmatched junction bases numbered 9, after V lost 2 bases and J lost 9 bases. DNA of the CDR3: TGTGCCAGTAGTATACGGCTAGCGGGACGGGTGACGCAGTATTTT. This gives the protein CASSIRLAGRVTQYF.

This clone was detected a few times. This chain uses TRBV6-1 with TRBJ1-1; 9 bases match TRBD1. This CDR3 has 16 residues. The germline V gene has CDR1 MNHNS and CDR2 SASEGT. V was clipped by 3 bases and J by 3 bases; unmatched bases: 8. The CDR3 reads CASSDGTGLRHTEAFF. DNA of the CDR3: TGTGCCAGCAGTGACGGGACAGGGTTAAGGCACACTGAAGCTTTCTTT.

This clone occurred once. The CDR3 here is CASSQPGTGSYEQYF. The DNA of the CDR3 is TGCGCCAGCAGCCAGCCCGGGACAGGGTCCTACGAGCAGTACTTC. The V gene is TRBV4-1, the J gene TRBJ2-7, with 9 bases lining up with TRBD1. Germline V gives CDR1 MGHRA, CDR2 YSYEKL. J gave up 1 base and V 3 bases, and 4 bases lay outside the gene matches. CDR3 length: 15 amino acids.

This clone occurred once. Different DNA sequences within this sample yield the same CDR3. This chain connects TRBV2 to TRBJ1-5, with 8 nucleotides matching TRBD1. Germline CDR1 is SNHLY and CDR2 is FYNNEI. Trimming removed 4 bases from V and 0 bases from J; junction bases left unmatched: 2. The CDR3 has 15 amino acids. The CDR3 coding sequence is TGTGCCAGCAGTGGGGGACAGGTTAGCAATCAGCCCCAGCATTTT. Amino acid sequence: CASSGGQVSNQPQHF.

CDR3 in DNA: TGTGCCAGTAGTCTTCGGGGGGCAATGAACACCGGGGAGCTGTTTTTT. Its translation: CASSLRGAMNTGELFF. This chain links TRBV19 with TRBJ2-2; perhaps TRBD2 as D (7 bases). The CDR3 contains 16 residues. V gave up 5 bases and J gave up 1 base, with 14 bases separating them. The germline CDR1 and CDR2 sequences are LNHDA and SQIVND (reference sequence).

The V and J genes are TRBV28 and TRBJ2-1, with 9 bases matching TRBD2. CDR1 and CDR2 from the germline V gene are MDHEN and SYDVKM. Trimming cost V 5 bases and J 3 bases; bases outside gene matches: 11. CDR3 size: 17 residues. CDR3 region: CASSPPHSGRNYNEQFF. In nucleotides, the CDR3 is TGTGCCAGCAGTCCTCCTCATAGCGGGAGAAACTACAATGAGCAGTTCTTC.

This chain joins TRBV27 and TRBJ2-7; 9 bases are a match to TRBD2. The V and J ends lost 3 bases and 0 bases, in that order; junction bases with no gene match: 3. Germline V gene data show CDR1 as MNHEY and CDR2 as SMNVEV (reference sequence). The CDR3 length is 15 residues. DNA for the CDR3: TGTGCCAGCAGTTTTGCAGCGGGAGGCTCCTACGAGCAGTACTTC. Its protein is CASSFAAGGSYEQYF.

The rearrangement links TRBV7-8 to TRBJ2-1, with TRBD2 identical over 12 bases. Germline V gives CDR1 SGHVS, CDR2 FQNEAQ. With 1 base clipped from V and 7 bases from J, the junction kept 2 bases outside the gene matches. The CDR3 spans 15 residues. CDR3 DNA: TGTGCCAGCAGCTTAGTGACTAGCGGGAGAAATGAGCAGTTCTTC. Protein: CASSLVTSGRNEQFF.

The V call is TRBV7-2, the J call TRBJ2-3; weak D call: TRBD2 (6 bases). The V gene lost 5 bases and the J gene lost 0 bases, with 12 bases spanning the gap. CDR1 and CDR2 (germline): SGHTA, FQGNSA. The CDR3 totals 15 residues. The CDR3: CASSPRDSSTDTQYF. DNA of the CDR3: TGTGCCAGCAGCCCTCGGGACTCTAGCACAGATACGCAGTATTTT.

The chain is built from TRBV5-1 and TRBJ1-2, with TRBD1 as a possible D gene (5 bases). The germline V and J ends were trimmed by 0 bases and 3 bases, with 9 bases remaining between them. Germline lookup yields CDR1 SGHRS and CDR2 YFSETQ. The CDR3 is made up of 14 amino acids. CDR3 DNA sequence: TGCGCCAGCAGCTTGGACATAGGGGACTATGGCTACACCTTC. Its protein is CASSLDIGDYGYTF.

The chain uses TRBV25-1 and TRBJ2-5; D is unresolved. The CDR3 loop spans 13 amino acids. Looked up from germline, CDR1 is MGHDK and CDR2 is SYGVNS. V lost 8 bases and J 5 bases, leaving 15 bases between the germline ends. The CDR3 loop is CASVLRGAETQYF. In DNA form, the CDR3 reads TGTGCCAGCGTTCTCCGCGGCGCTGAGACCCAGTACTTC.

Note on this clone: An end of the junction does not agree with germline; a read error may underlie this. The V call is TRBV14, the J call TRBJ2-7; unclear D gene. The CDR3 totals 13 residues. CDR1 is SGHDN and CDR2 is FVKESK in the germline V gene. Here the CDR3 reads CASSQDLGYAQYF. The CDR3 DNA follows: TGTGCCAGCAGCCAAGATCTCGGGTACGCGCAGTACTTC. Filled out from reference TRBV14 and TRBJ2-7, the complete variable domain reads EAGVTQFPSHSVIEKGQTVTLRCDPISGHDNLYWYRRVMGKEIKFLLHFVKESKQDESGMPNNRFLAERTGGTYSTLKVQPAELEDSGVYFCASSQDLGYAQYFGPGTRLTVT.